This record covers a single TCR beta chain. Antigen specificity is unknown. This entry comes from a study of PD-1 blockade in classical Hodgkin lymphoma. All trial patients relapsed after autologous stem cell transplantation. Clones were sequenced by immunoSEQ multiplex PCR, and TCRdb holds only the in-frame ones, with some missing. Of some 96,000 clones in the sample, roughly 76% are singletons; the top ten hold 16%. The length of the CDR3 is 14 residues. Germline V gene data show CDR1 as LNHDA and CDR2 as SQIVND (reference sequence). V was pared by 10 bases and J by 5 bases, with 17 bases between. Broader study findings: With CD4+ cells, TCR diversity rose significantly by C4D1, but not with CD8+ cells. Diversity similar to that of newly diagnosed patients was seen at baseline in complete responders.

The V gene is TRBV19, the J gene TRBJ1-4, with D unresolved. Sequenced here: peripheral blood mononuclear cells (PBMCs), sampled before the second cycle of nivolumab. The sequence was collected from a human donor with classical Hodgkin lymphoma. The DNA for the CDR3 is TGTGCCACCCGCGCGGGATACGAAAATGAAAAACTGTTTTTT. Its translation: CATRAGYENEKLFF.